The next 3 T cell receptor beta chains were all read from a single sample in a study of cytomegalovirus exposure and HLA in healthy donors. Use of 60 Vbeta and 13 Jbeta primers characterized the PCR. Assay: immunoSEQ multiplex PCR; the TCRdb copy retains only in-frame clones and omits some. Of 73,000 or so clones in the sample, around four fifths are singletons; the top ten hold 6% to 7.5%. Material for sequencing was PBMCs. The receptors shown here come from a human donor in good health.

This clone has just one count. The chain joins TRBV6-5 to TRBJ2-7; 9 bases are shared with TRBD1. The CDR3 length is 15 residues. Trimming at V came to 6 bases and at J to 3 bases, leaving 9 bases not matched to a gene. Germline V gene data show CDR1 as MNHEY and CDR2 as SVGAGI. This CDR3 is CASSRTGQGIYEQYF. CDR3 bases: TGTGCCAGCAGCCGAACGGGACAGGGTATCTACGAGCAGTACTTC.

The chain carries TRBV9 and TRBJ2-3, with TRBD2 identical over 8 bases. Trimming cost V 4 bases and J 2 bases; bases outside gene matches: 12. The V gene's germline CDR1 is SGDLS and CDR2 YYNGEE. CDR3 size: 17 residues. The CDR3 DNA reads TGTGCCAGCAGCCAAAGAGGAGCGGGGGACCACACAGATACGCAGTATTTT. Its translation: CASSQRGAGDHTDTQYF.

With regard to this clone: At one boundary the junction diverges from the germline segment, which might be a read error. The rearrangement uses TRBV29-1 and TRBJ1-2; D might be TRBD1 (5 bases). Germline CDR1 SQVTM, CDR2 ANQGSEA. The CDR3 spans 14 residues. As DNA, the CDR3 is TGCAGCGTCGTGGACACCTCGTCTAACTATGGCTACCCCTTC. It yields the protein CSVVDTSSNYGYPF.